This TCR beta chain was documented in a study of cytomegalovirus exposure and HLA in healthy donors. On the study more broadly: According to later analysis, the same platform produced the roughly 120 validation and approximately 630 first-cohort repertoires.

General observations from the study: In vitro assays verified that three CMV-associated chains recognized CMV antigens specifically. Overall, approximately 150 TCR beta chains were annotated as cytomegalovirus-associated.

On this clone: The target antigen is unknown.

The repertoire was sequenced with immunoSEQ multiplex PCR; TCRdb's copy has only in-frame clones and lacks some. The table has approximately 280,000 clones, 80% to 90% seen once. The CDR3 length is 14 residues. The germline V gene encodes CDR1 MNHNS and CDR2 SASEGT. Unmatched junction bases numbered 8, after V lost 6 bases and J lost 3 bases. The donors were part of the validation cohort of fewer than 150 subjects. That cohort was separate from the first cohort, which comprised 670 or so subjects. Specimen: PBMCs. The chain joins TRBV6-1 to TRBJ2-7; 7 bases are a match to TRBD1. The TCR comes from a woman aged 18-29 years in good health and CMV-seronegative. CDR3 protein: CASRTGTDFYEQYF. CDR3 in DNA: TGTGCCAGCAGGACCGGGACAGATTTCTACGAGCAGTACTTC.